These T cell receptor beta chains were read from a single sample in a study of blood T cells in healthy people across ages. TCRdb re-called the 5' RACE reads through MiXCR, storing one row per CDR3 protein. The sample contains a few hundred thousand distinct CDR3 sequences, roughly a quarter of which appear only once. The sample was also reused in another study, on T cells of mothers and their children.

Specimen: blood. The source of these receptors is a boy younger than 10 in good health. The CDR3 runs from the conserved cysteine through the conserved F or W. Each record gives: V gene, clone size, CDR3 length, D gene, J gene, CDR3 protein, CDR3 DNA. A D gene is named only where the DNA matches it firmly. Size tells how often a clone was seen (once, few, many) or the class of an expanded clone, and some rows leave it out.

V gene: TRBV7-2; clone size: few; CDR3 length: 14; D gene: NA; J gene: TRBJ2-5; CDR3 protein: CASSPRVKQETQYF; CDR3 DNA: TGTGCCAGCAGCCCGAGGGTCAAACAAGAGACCCAGTACTTC
V gene: TRBV19; clone size: NA; CDR3 length: 14; D gene: NA; J gene: TRBJ1-2; CDR3 protein: CASSTLGGNYGYTF; CDR3 DNA: TGTGCCAGTAGTACCCTCGGAGGTAACTATGGCTACACCTTC
V gene: TRBV12-3/TRBV12-4; clone size: few; CDR3 length: 16; D gene: TRBD2; J gene: TRBJ2-1; CDR3 protein: CASSTPSGGADNEQFF; CDR3 DNA: TGTGCCAGCAGTACTCCTAGCGGGGGGGCGGACAATGAGCAGTTCTTC
V gene: TRBV20-1; clone size: NA; CDR3 length: 13; D gene: NA; J gene: TRBJ2-1; CDR3 protein: CSAPGRASNEQFF; CDR3 DNA: TGCAGTGCTCCCGGGCGGGCCAGCAATGAGCAGTTCTTC
V gene: TRBV21-1; clone size: NA; CDR3 length: 17; D gene: NA; J gene: TRBJ2-2; CDR3 protein: CASSKAIPGIGTGELFF; CDR3 DNA: TGTGCCAGCAGCAAAGCCATTCCGGGAATAGGCACCGGGGAGCTGTTTTTT
V gene: TRBV20-1; clone size: few; CDR3 length: 14; D gene: NA; J gene: TRBJ1-1; CDR3 protein: CSARAMGGGTEAFF; CDR3 DNA: TGCAGTGCTAGAGCGATGGGGGGCGGCACTGAAGCTTTCTTT
V gene: TRBV7-9; clone size: NA; CDR3 length: 15; D gene: NA; J gene: TRBJ1-1; CDR3 protein: CASSLSGGSLGEAFF; CDR3 DNA: TGTGCCAGCAGCTTAAGCGGAGGGAGTTTGGGTGAAGCTTTCTTT
V gene: TRBV20-1; clone size: NA; CDR3 length: 13; D gene: TRBD1; J gene: TRBJ1-2; CDR3 protein: CSAPDRSEYGYTF; CDR3 DNA: TGCAGTGCCCCGGACAGGAGCGAGTATGGCTACACCTTC
V gene: TRBV4-3; clone size: few; CDR3 length: 14; D gene: NA; J gene: TRBJ2-7; CDR3 protein: CASSQDSSYYEQYF; CDR3 DNA: TGCGCCAGCAGCCAAGATAGCAGTTACTACGAGCAGTACTTC
V gene: TRBV20-1; clone size: few; CDR3 length: 19; D gene: NA; J gene: TRBJ1-1; CDR3 protein: CSAGKGRHPREHMNTEAFF; CDR3 DNA: TGCAGTGCCGGAAAGGGCAGACACCCCCGGGAGCACATGAACACTGAAGCTTTCTTT
V gene: TRBV7-6; clone size: NA; CDR3 length: 16; D gene: NA; J gene: TRBJ2-6; CDR3 protein: CASSPPRLSGANVLTF; CDR3 DNA: TGTGCCAGCAGCCCCCCCCGGCTCTCTGGGGCCAACGTCCTGACTTTC
V gene: TRBV5-1; clone size: NA; CDR3 length: 12; D gene: NA; J gene: TRBJ2-7; CDR3 protein: CASSSVGYEQYF; CDR3 DNA: TGCGCCAGCAGCTCAGTGGGTTACGAGCAGTACTTC
V gene: TRBV12-5; clone size: NA; CDR3 length: 15; D gene: NA; J gene: TRBJ2-5; CDR3 protein: CASGLAGSVEETQYF; CDR3 DNA: TGTGCTAGTGGTTTGGCAGGGAGTGTCGAAGAGACCCAGTACTTC
V gene: TRBV12-3/TRBV12-4; clone size: few; CDR3 length: 12; D gene: NA; J gene: TRBJ1-6; CDR3 protein: CASSLSGPPLHF; CDR3 DNA: TGTGCCAGCAGTCTATCGGGGCCACCCCTCCACTTT
V gene: TRBV20-1; clone size: NA; CDR3 length: 16; D gene: TRBD1; J gene: TRBJ2-7; CDR3 protein: CSARITGTGSRYEQYF; CDR3 DNA: TGCAGTGCTAGAATAACCGGGACAGGGTCAAGGTACGAGCAGTACTTC
V gene: TRBV12-3/TRBV12-4; clone size: few; CDR3 length: 16; D gene: TRBD2; J gene: TRBJ2-4; CDR3 protein: CASSRLAGFVKNIQYF; CDR3 DNA: TGTGCCAGCAGTCGACTAGCGGGGTTTGTCAAAAACATTCAGTACTTC
V gene: TRBV7-3; clone size: few; CDR3 length: 13; D gene: NA; J gene: TRBJ1-4; CDR3 protein: CASSSLPGEKLFF; CDR3 DNA: TGTGCCAGCAGCTCACTTCCGGGTGAAAAACTGTTTTTT
V gene: TRBV5-4; clone size: few; CDR3 length: 15; D gene: NA; J gene: TRBJ2-2; CDR3 protein: CASSLGTSNTGELFF; CDR3 DNA: TGTGCCAGCAGCTTAGGGACTTCGAACACCGGGGAGCTGTTTTTT
V gene: TRBV2; clone size: few; CDR3 length: 14; D gene: TRBD1; J gene: TRBJ2-4; CDR3 protein: CASSQGVAKNIQYF; CDR3 DNA: TGTGCCAGCAGTCAGGGGGTCGCCAAAAACATTCAGTACTTC
V gene: TRBV12-3/TRBV12-4; clone size: few; CDR3 length: 14; D gene: NA; J gene: TRBJ1-1; CDR3 protein: CASGSSGMNTEAFF; CDR3 DNA: TGTGCCAGCGGCTCTTCGGGCATGAACACTGAAGCTTTCTTT
V gene: TRBV7-9; clone size: few; CDR3 length: 12; D gene: NA; J gene: TRBJ2-3; CDR3 protein: CASSIGTDTQYF; CDR3 DNA: TGTGCCAGCAGTATAGGGACAGATACGCAGTATTTT
V gene: TRBV24-1; clone size: once; CDR3 length: 15; D gene: TRBD1; J gene: TRBJ2-5; CDR3 protein: CATSETGTGDETQYF; CDR3 DNA: TGTGCCACCAGTGAGACCGGGACAGGGGACGAGACCCAGTACTTC
V gene: TRBV29-1; clone size: NA; CDR3 length: 10; D gene: NA; J gene: TRBJ2-1; CDR3 protein: CSGEVDEQFF; CDR3 DNA: TGCAGCGGAGAAGTGGATGAGCAGTTCTTC
V gene: TRBV27; clone size: NA; CDR3 length: 13; D gene: NA; J gene: TRBJ2-2; CDR3 protein: CASSPRRTGELFF; CDR3 DNA: TGTGCCAGCAGTCCCAGACGGACCGGGGAGCTGTTTTTT
V gene: TRBV20-1; clone size: NA; CDR3 length: 11; D gene: NA; J gene: TRBJ2-7; CDR3 protein: CSARLAAEQYF; CDR3 DNA: TGCAGTGCTAGACTAGCTGCCGAGCAGTACTTC
V gene: TRBV4-1; clone size: once; CDR3 length: 15; D gene: TRBD1; J gene: TRBJ2-1; CDR3 protein: CACSQEGQEYNEQFF; CDR3 DNA: TGCGCCTGCAGCCAAGAGGGACAGGAGTACAATGAGCAGTTCTTC
V gene: TRBV27; clone size: few; CDR3 length: 14; D gene: TRBD2; J gene: TRBJ2-7; CDR3 protein: CASASGRPPYEQYF; CDR3 DNA: TGTGCCAGCGCTAGCGGGAGGCCTCCCTACGAGCAGTACTTC
V gene: TRBV6-1; clone size: few; CDR3 length: 16; D gene: NA; J gene: TRBJ1-2; CDR3 protein: CASSLLADSANYGYTF; CDR3 DNA: TGTGCCAGCAGCCTACTTGCGGATTCAGCTAACTATGGCTACACCTTC
V gene: TRBV10-2; clone size: few; CDR3 length: 16; D gene: NA; J gene: TRBJ2-5; CDR3 protein: CASSGADGDARETQYF; CDR3 DNA: TGCGCCAGCAGTGGGGCCGACGGGGACGCTCGGGAGACCCAGTACTTC
V gene: TRBV6-1; clone size: NA; CDR3 length: 12; D gene: NA; J gene: TRBJ1-2; CDR3 protein: CASSLRLYGYTF; CDR3 DNA: TGTGCCAGCAGCCTCCGTCTCTATGGCTACACCTTC
V gene: TRBV18; clone size: few; CDR3 length: 19; D gene: TRBD1; J gene: TRBJ1-4; CDR3 protein: CASSPIFPPGGASNEKLFF; CDR3 DNA: TGTGCCAGCTCACCGATTTTTCCGCCAGGGGGCGCGTCTAATGAAAAACTGTTTTTT
V gene: TRBV6-5; clone size: few; CDR3 length: 13; D gene: TRBD1; J gene: TRBJ2-4; CDR3 protein: CASGRQGKNIQYF; CDR3 DNA: TGTGCCAGCGGAAGACAGGGGAAAAACATTCAGTACTTC
V gene: TRBV9; clone size: many; CDR3 length: 14; D gene: NA; J gene: TRBJ2-5; CDR3 protein: CASSGTGVGETQYF; CDR3 DNA: TGTGCCAGCAGCGGAACGGGGGTCGGGGAGACCCAGTACTTC
V gene: TRBV19; clone size: NA; CDR3 length: 14; D gene: NA; J gene: TRBJ2-1; CDR3 protein: CASSIGGPYNEQFF; CDR3 DNA: TGTGCCAGTAGTATAGGGGGTCCCTACAATGAGCAGTTCTTC
V gene: TRBV29-1; clone size: NA; CDR3 length: 18; D gene: NA; J gene: TRBJ2-3; CDR3 protein: CSVPDSVVAPTSTDTQYF; CDR3 DNA: TGCAGCGTCCCGGACAGTGTGGTGGCACCAACTAGCACAGATACGCAGTATTTT